The present T cell receptor beta chain was sequenced within a study of blood T cell repertoires in COVID-19 (dated by TCRdb to about 2020). As for the study more broadly: Samples covering the acute and convalescent phases of COVID-19 were provided by collaborators in the United States, Italy and Spain. Where available, HLA class I and class II types were obtained from metadata supplied by the sample provider rather than from assay-based typing. The dataset comprised deeply sampled blood TCRbeta repertoires from subjects exposed to, actively infected with, or recovered from COVID-19. The repertoires were released in a freely available public database intended as a resource for research on the immune response to SARS-CoV-2. The prospective study material was composed of cDNA or gDNA derived from T cells, B-cell-depleted T cells, or PBMCs. A de-identified subject ID, COVID-19 status, age in years and sex were almost always included in the sample metadata. The samples were drawn from two sources: the first 160 participants of the ongoing ImmuneRACE study, and 1,000 to 1,500 subjects contributed by 6 global collaborators. Beyond this particular receptor, the publication reports: Clinical and demographic metadata were provided uncurated, with the amount varying by source and participant.

TCRbeta CDR3 regions were amplified from genomic DNA by means of the immunoSEQ Assay, a bias-controlled multiplex PCR. Processing in the source paper ran as follows. Nucleated cell counts per sample were estimated from amplification of reference gene primers within the assay. To quantify the absolute abundance of each unique TCRbeta CDR3 rearrangement, sequence reads were collapsed and filtered. For each sample, productive Simpson clonality was calculated by taking the square root of Simpson's diversity index across productive rearrangements. Here the immuneACCESS table is served through TCRdb, limited to in-frame sequences with V and J called. Missing clones are a known gap in these copies; in checked studies unresolved V genes cover under half, and the rest lacks a known reason. V and J calls and clone size are those listed in that table; D and trimming were worked out from the DNA. In all, the sample holds hundreds of thousands of clones, and about 90% of those were seen once. About 1.3% of the sample rests with the top ten.

Each collaborating institution followed its own protocols to collect whole blood in K2EDTA tubes. Collaborator samples were shipped for TCRbeta analysis as frozen whole blood, isolated PBMCs, or DNA extracted from either sample type. In regard to this clone: The antigen it binds to is not known. No per-base quality is available; no much larger clone lies one base away.

The CDR3 has 15 amino acids, counting the end cysteine and phenylalanine. The read is trimmed to its CDR3 DNA, 45 bases read in frame from base 1. At the junction V is shortened by 3 bases and J by 0 bases; bases outside the gene matches: 4. According to the germline V gene, CDR1 reads SGHDN and CDR2 reads FVKESK. The TCR originated in a man older than 75 with acute or convalescent COVID-19. The sequence joins TRBV14 to TRBJ1-1, with TRBD1 matching 7 junction bases. Sequences were obtained from peripheral blood. CDR3 protein: CASSQDRPMNTEAFF. The nucleotide sequence reads as follows: TGTGCCAGCAGCCAGGACAGGCCCATGAACACTGAAGCTTTCTTT.